A single sample is the source of the 11 T cell receptor beta chains below, sequenced in a study of identical twins. One entry per CDR3 protein results from TCRdb running MiXCR on the 5' RACE reads. The table has 450,000 to 650,000 distinct CDR3 sequences, over 8.5% seen once. These data were also reused for a study on yellow fever vaccine responses in identical twins.

Sequencing used PBMCs. The receptors come from a woman between 18 and 29 years old in good health.

Ten or more counts support this clonotype. The chain links TRBV9 to TRBJ2-1; 7 bases line up with TRBD1. The CDR3 is 15 amino acids. Unmatched junction bases numbered 4, after V lost 2 bases and J lost 2 bases. Germline-derived CDR1 and CDR2 are SGDLS and YYNGEE. The CDR3 reads CASSVGTATYNEQFF. The CDR3, as DNA: TGTGCCAGCAGCGTCGGGACAGCCACCTACAATGAGCAGTTCTTC.

This clonotype has a count of ten or more. Here the CDR3 reads CASSQGQGLYNEQFF. CDR3 DNA: TGCGCCAGCAGCCAAGGACAGGGGTTATACAATGAGCAGTTCTTC. The V and J genes are TRBV4-3 and TRBJ2-1; 8 positions agree with TRBD1. The germline CDR1 and CDR2 sequences are LGHNA and YSLEER. The CDR3 contains 15 residues. V was pared by 1 base and J by 4 bases, with 3 bases of the junction left unmatched.

This clonotype was counted ten times or more. The rearrangement links TRBV3-1 to TRBJ2-1, with D possibly being TRBD2 (6 bases). The CDR3 is 14 residues long. CDR1 and CDR2 (germline): LGHDT, YNNKEL (reference sequence). The V gene lost 3 bases and the J gene lost 4 bases, with 10 bases spanning the gap. For the CDR3, the DNA is TGTGCCAGCAGCCAGGCGCGGGATTACAATGAGCAGTTCTTC. Residues: CASSQARDYNEQFF.

This clonotype was counted ten times or more. This rearrangement joins TRBV27 to TRBJ2-1, with D possibly being TRBD1 or TRBD2 (5 bases each). V lost 5 bases and J 5 bases, leaving 22 bases between the germline ends. Germline CDR1 MNHEY, CDR2 SMNVEV (reference sequence). The CDR3 totals 17 residues. The CDR3 DNA is TGTGCCAGCAGTCCTTGGGACGGGATTGGACGGAACAATGAGCAGTTCTTC. This codes for CASSPWDGIGRNNEQFF.

This clonotype was detected many times. This chain uses TRBV4-2 with TRBJ2-7; 7 bases are shared with TRBD1. Germline CDR1 is LGHNA and CDR2 is YNFKEQ. With V trimmed by 2 bases and J by 4 bases, 5 bases remained unmatched. The CDR3 extends over 14 amino acids. CDR3 bases: TGTGCCAGCAGCCAATTACCAGGGGGATACGAGCAGTACTTC. Protein product: CASSQLPGGYEQYF.

Many counts were recorded for this clonotype. V usage is TRBV20-1 and J usage is TRBJ2-4; 10 bases agree with TRBD2. CDR1 and CDR2 from the germline V gene are DFQATT and SNEGSKA (reference sequence). CDR3 length equals 16 residues. V was clipped by 2 bases and J by 2 bases; unmatched bases: 6. The CDR3 here is CSARPQTSGPKNIQYF. The CDR3 DNA follows: TGCAGTGCTAGACCTCAGACTAGCGGGCCCAAAAACATTCAGTACTTC.

The genes are TRBV6-6 and TRBJ2-7, with D maybe TRBD2 (5 bases). The CDR3 loop spans 13 amino acids. V was clipped by 5 bases and J by 3 bases, with 11 bases between them. Germline V CDR1 and CDR2: MNHNY, SVGAGI (reference sequence). In DNA, the CDR3 is TGTGCCAGCAGTCGACAAGCGGACTACGAGCAGTACTTC. Protein: CASSRQADYEQYF.

This clonotype was observed a few times. J is TRBJ1-1 and V is TRBV20-1; D is uncertain. The CDR3 is 11 amino acids. V was pared by 1 base and J by 4 bases, with 4 bases between. The germline CDR1 and CDR2 sequences are DFQATT and SNEGSKA (reference sequence). CDR3 nucleotide sequence: TGCAGTGCTAGAGCTAGCACTGAAGCTTTCTTT. Residues: CSARASTEAFF.

This clonotype was detected only a few times. CDR3 region: CASSVSPGVKETQYF. In DNA, the CDR3 is TGTGCCAGCAGCGTCTCCCCCGGTGTCAAAGAGACCCAGTACTTC. The chain couples TRBV9 to TRBJ2-5; no definite D call. V was shortened by 2 bases and J by 3 bases, with 14 bases between the two germline ends. Germline V gene data show CDR1 as SGDLS and CDR2 as YYNGEE. The CDR3 sequence is 15 residues long.

The chain carries TRBV9 and TRBJ2-2, with D tentatively TRBD1 (5 bases). V lost 4 bases to trimming and J lost 2 bases, with 18 bases between them. Germline-derived CDR1 and CDR2 are SGDLS and YYNGEE. This CDR3 spans 17 amino acids. CDR3 region: CASSLGVGIVNTGELFF. The CDR3, as DNA: TGTGCCAGCAGCTTAGGGGTTGGAATTGTTAACACCGGGGAGCTGTTTTTT.

V and J are TRBV7-9 and TRBJ2-3; maybe TRBD2 (5 bases). Germline CDR1 SEHNR, CDR2 FQNEAQ (reference sequence). Between the trimmed V and J ends, which lost 2 bases and 3 bases, there was a span of 15 bases. The CDR3 consists of 16 residues. In nucleotides, the CDR3 is TGTGCCAGCAGCTTATCCCCGGGGAGCGGAACAGATACGCAGTATTTT. Residues: CASSLSPGSGTDTQYF.